The next 20 T cell receptor beta chains were all read from a single sample in a study of blood T cell repertoires in COVID-19. TCRdb's table, derived via immunoSEQ multiplex PCR, lists solely in-frame clones and lacks some. Among around 280,000 clones listed, approximately 88% were seen once. The sample was PBMCs or T cells enriched from blood (not recorded which). These TCRs come from a woman between 40 and 55 years old who had recovered from COVID-19.

In its sample, this clone was seen once. The chain employs TRBV7-8 and TRBJ2-1; perhaps TRBD1 as D (5 bases). Trimming took off 2 bases at V and 7 bases at J, with 15 bases between the two ends. The CDR3 is 15 residues long. Germline values: CDR1 SGHVS, CDR2 FQNEAQ. The CDR3 loop is CASSLWGSQVNEQFF. The CDR3 region has the DNA TGTGCCAGCAGCTTATGGGGTTCACAGGTAAATGAGCAGTTCTTC.

This chain's CDR3 is CASSELTRTDTQYF. In DNA form, the CDR3 reads TGTGCCAGCAGTGAACTGACACGCACAGATACGCAGTATTTT. The rearrangement links TRBV2 to TRBJ2-3, with D hard to call. V lost 2 bases and J 1 base, leaving 7 bases between the germline ends. Germline lookup yields CDR1 SNHLY and CDR2 FYNNEI. CDR3 length: 14 residues.

The V and J genes are TRBV4-3 and TRBJ2-7; 8 bases agree with TRBD2. CDR1 is LGHNA and CDR2 is YSLEER in the germline V gene. Losses at the gene ends were 0 bases for V and 0 bases for J; bases not matched to a gene: 16. CDR3 size: 20 residues. The CDR3 is CASSQEFLAGGGRFSYEQYF. Here the CDR3 DNA reads TGCGCCAGCAGCCAAGAGTTTTTGGCGGGGGGCGGCAGATTCTCCTACGAGCAGTACTTC.

The chain combines TRBV6-5 with TRBJ2-7; unclear D gene. V was cut by 7 bases and J by 5 bases, with 9 bases left in between. This CDR3 has 11 amino acids. Per the germline V gene, CDR1 is MNHEY and CDR2 is SVGAGI. The CDR3, as DNA: TGTGCCAGCACGGTTGAGCACGAGCAGTACTTC. Its protein is CASTVEHEQYF.

The rearrangement uses TRBV28 and TRBJ2-7; TRBD1 might be the D (6 bases). Deletions cut 6 bases from V and 4 bases from J, with 19 bases between. Germline loops: CDR1 MDHEN, CDR2 SYDVKM. The CDR3 spans 15 residues. The CDR3 loop is CASSTPPTGQYEQYF. CDR3 coding DNA: TGTGCCAGCAGCACCCCCCCCACAGGGCAATACGAGCAGTACTTC.

The chain carries TRBV28 and TRBJ2-1, with TRBD2 matching 9 bases. Germline V CDR1 and CDR2: MDHEN, SYDVKM. With V trimmed by 3 bases and J by 2 bases, 5 bases remained unmatched. CDR3 length equals 16 residues. The CDR3 DNA follows: TGTGCCAGCAGTTTTCCCCCTAGCGGGACCTACAATGAGCAGTTCTTC. Translating gives CASSFPPSGTYNEQFF.

CDR3 protein: CASSGQTGIIIDTQYF. The CDR3 DNA follows: TGTGCCAGCAGCGGCCAGACAGGGATAATCATAGATACGCAGTATTTT. The chain has TRBV9 and TRBJ2-3, with TRBD1 matching 7 bases. Germline CDR1 and CDR2: SGDLS and YYNGEE. The V gene end was trimmed by 3 bases and the J gene end by 5 bases; junction bases not matched to a gene: 12. The CDR3 sequence is 16 residues long. The full variable domain, in which reference TRBV9 and TRBJ2-3 provide the parts outside the CDR3, is DSGVTQTPKHLITATGQRVTLRCSPRSGDLSVYWYQQSLDQGLQFLIQYYNGEERAKGNILERFSAQQFPDLHSELNLSSLELGDSALYFCASSGQTGIIIDTQYFGPGTRLTVL.

The gene calls are TRBV5-1 and TRBJ2-5, with 7 bases aligning to TRBD2. Germline CDR1 SGHRS, CDR2 YFSETQ. The CDR3 spans 13 residues. V dropped 7 bases and J dropped 1; count of bases not matched to a gene: 4. DNA of the CDR3: TGCGCCAGCCGTGGGAGGGTCCAAGAGACCCAGTACTTC. Its protein is CASRGRVQETQYF.

This clone was detected only a few times. The chain is built from TRBV29-1 and TRBJ2-3; possibly TRBD2 for D (7 bases). V was trimmed by 7 bases and J by 6 bases, leaving 23 bases between them. This CDR3 is built from 15 residues. The V gene's germline CDR1 is SQVTM and CDR2 ANQGSEA. CDR3 sequence (DNA): TGCAGCGACCTCGGACTAGGGGGGAGCGACGATACGCAGTATTTT. It codes for CSDLGLGGSDDTQYF.

In this sample, this clone turned up once. The chain combines TRBV30 with TRBJ2-7; the match to TRBD2 covers 9 bases. The V gene end was trimmed by 5 bases and the J gene end by 3 bases; junction bases not matched to a gene: 8. The CDR3 covers 14 residues. Germline CDR1 and CDR2: GTSNPN and SVGIG (reference sequence). CDR3 DNA: TGTGCCTGGTCCCGAACTAGCGGGCGCTACGAGCAGTACTTC. Translation gives CAWSRTSGRYEQYF.

The V gene is TRBV4-3, the J gene TRBJ1-2, with 8 bases matching TRBD1. CDR1 and CDR2 (germline): LGHNA, YSLEER. J was trimmed by 5 bases and V by 0 bases; bases with no gene match: 11. The CDR3 totals 17 residues. CDR3 in DNA: TGCGCCAGCAGCCAAGAAATCAGCCAGGGGGCGCGATATGGCTACACCTTC. Protein product: CASSQEISQGARYGYTF.

The V gene is TRBV6-5, the J gene TRBJ2-3; 9 nucleotides line up with TRBD2. Germline values: CDR1 MNHEY, CDR2 SVGAGI. The CDR3 sequence is 12 residues long. Trimming took 8 bases from V and 4 from J; bases not matched to a gene: 1. The CDR3 here is CASGGRADTQYF. For the CDR3, the DNA is TGTGCCAGCGGCGGGAGGGCAGATACGCAGTATTTT.

The chain carries TRBV15 and TRBJ2-1, with 9 bases that match TRBD2. The V gene end was trimmed by 6 bases and the J gene end by 9 bases; junction bases not matched to a gene: 12. Germline V CDR1 and CDR2: LNHNV, YYDKDF (reference sequence). This CDR3 comprises 15 residues. The CDR3 sequence: CATRPPGLALSEQFF. The CDR3, as DNA: TGTGCCACCAGACCCCCGGGACTAGCTTTAAGTGAGCAGTTCTTC.

CDR3 sequence reads: CASSLVGGLSSGANVLTF. CDR3 in DNA: TGTGCCAGCAGCTTAGTTGGCGGTTTAAGCTCTGGGGCCAACGTCCTGACTTTC. The chain combines TRBV11-2 with TRBJ2-6, with no clear D. CDR3 length: 18 residues. With 1 base removed from V and 0 bases from J, the gap between germline ends came to 13 bases. Germline V gene data show CDR1 as SGHAT and CDR2 as FQNNGV.

The chain has TRBV19 and TRBJ1-1, with D maybe TRBD1 (6 bases). The CDR3 loop spans 13 amino acids. Looked up from germline, CDR1 is LNHDA and CDR2 is SQIVND (reference sequence). Trimming stripped 6 bases from V and 4 bases from J, with 12 bases between. The CDR3 loop reads CASSIQGFTEAFF. CDR3 DNA: TGTGCCAGTAGCATACAGGGATTCACTGAAGCTTTCTTT.

This chain uses TRBV4-1 with TRBJ2-7; TRBD2 matches at 7 bases. CDR1 MGHRA and CDR2 YSYEKL come from the germline V gene. The CDR3 runs to 17 residues. V trimming: 2 bases; J trimming: 3 bases; junction bases outside the gene matches: 13. CDR3 nucleotides: TGCGCCAGCAGCCAATACAGCGGGGCTAGCGGAAACTACGAGCAGTACTTC. It translates to CASSQYSGASGNYEQYF.

The chain carries TRBV15 and TRBJ1-3, with D possibly being TRBD1 (5 bases). CDR1 is LNHNV, CDR2 YYDKDF, per germline (reference sequence). Trimming cost V 0 bases and J 3 bases, with 12 bases left between them. CDR3 length: 16 residues. DNA of the CDR3: TGTGCCACCAGCAGAGATTTTCGCAGGGTTGGAAACACCATATATTTT. Residues: CATSRDFRRVGNTIYF.

The chain combines TRBV18 with TRBJ1-6, with D perhaps matching TRBD1 (6 bases). This CDR3 is built from 16 residues. The V and J ends lost 0 bases and 8 bases respectively, with 14 bases between them. Germline CDR1 KGHSH, CDR2 LQKENI. In nucleotides, the CDR3 is TGTGCCAGCTCACCACCAGGGACAAGGATTGATTCACCCCTCCACTTT. This encodes CASSPPGTRIDSPLHF.

J is TRBJ2-7 and V is TRBV14, with a tentative D call TRBD2 (5 bases). Trimming cost V 3 bases and J 1 base, with 7 bases left between them. Germline lookup yields CDR1 SGHDN and CDR2 FVKESK. The CDR3 is 13 amino acids. The CDR3 nucleotides read TGTGCCAGCAGCCACCGGACTTCCTACGAGCAGTACTTC. It codes for CASSHRTSYEQYF.

As to this clone: The sample carries other DNA sequences with the same CDR3. The chain employs TRBV7-9 and TRBJ2-3; D possibly corresponds to TRBD2 (6 bases). This CDR3 has 14 amino acids. CDR1 is SEHNR and CDR2 is FQNEAQ in the germline V gene (reference sequence). V was cut by 8 bases and J by 0 bases, with 12 bases left in between. CDR3 in amino acids: CASSGGVSTDTQYF. The CDR3 coding sequence is TGTGCCAGCTCCGGGGGAGTGAGCACAGATACGCAGTATTTT.